This TCR beta chain was identified in a study of shared clonotypes between healthy human individuals. Turning to the study itself: Plates per donor: three CD4 naive, three CD4 memory, two CD8 naive, one CD8 memory.

The germline gives CDR1 MNHEY, CDR2 SVGAGI. The CDR3 covers 15 residues. The V and J ends lost 0 bases and 0 bases respectively, with 6 bases between them. Terminally differentiated effector memory CD45RA+ cells were excluded from the naive CD8 cells, which were CD45RO-negative and positively selected for CCR7. A remark on this clone: The identical CDR3 is also encoded by other nucleotide sequences in the sample.

Data came from immunoSEQ multiplex PCR; TCRdb stores just in-frame clones and leaves some out. The sample gives around 2,000,000 clones, roughly 91% of which show up once; under 2% is in the top ten. The V and J genes are TRBV6-5 and TRBJ1-3, with unresolved D. The clonotype originates from a young man in good health. Some clones in this sample may be carry-over from other donors' samples. Sequencing was carried out using naive CD8+ T cells from PBMCs. CDR3 amino acids: CASSYSTGSGNTIYF. CDR3 in DNA: TGTGCCAGCAGTTACTCGACCGGCTCTGGAAACACCATATATTTT.